This T cell receptor (beta chain) was sequenced in a study of shared clonotypes between healthy human individuals. General study results and limits: Sorted-subset sequencing was shown by rarefaction to be incomplete despite large depth.

Trimming stripped 7 bases from V and 6 bases from J, with 18 bases between. CDR3 length: 14 residues. Germline CDR1 is SQVTM and CDR2 is ANQGSEA. The authors loaded roughly 200 ng DNA, approximately 30,000 T cell genomes, into sorted-subset replicate PCRs. Clones were sequenced by immunoSEQ multiplex PCR, and TCRdb holds only the in-frame ones, with some missing. The data show some 740,000 clones, more than 85% seen once. It was CD45RO-negative cells, positively selected for CCR7, that made up naive CD8 cells, with terminally differentiated effector memory CD45RA+ cells excluded. Nashville, Tennessee was home to all donors, each a Caucasian adult. This clone was picked up a small number of times. What it binds is unknown.

The receptor was isolated from a man aged 30-40 years in good health. Material for sequencing was naive CD8+ T cells sorted from blood. V usage is TRBV29-1 and J usage is TRBJ2-2, with D possibly TRBD1 on 7 matching bases. The CDR3 DNA sequence: TGCAGCGCAGGGGGGAGCCGGATCGCCGGGGAGCTGTTTTTT. The encoded protein is CSAGGSRIAGELFF.